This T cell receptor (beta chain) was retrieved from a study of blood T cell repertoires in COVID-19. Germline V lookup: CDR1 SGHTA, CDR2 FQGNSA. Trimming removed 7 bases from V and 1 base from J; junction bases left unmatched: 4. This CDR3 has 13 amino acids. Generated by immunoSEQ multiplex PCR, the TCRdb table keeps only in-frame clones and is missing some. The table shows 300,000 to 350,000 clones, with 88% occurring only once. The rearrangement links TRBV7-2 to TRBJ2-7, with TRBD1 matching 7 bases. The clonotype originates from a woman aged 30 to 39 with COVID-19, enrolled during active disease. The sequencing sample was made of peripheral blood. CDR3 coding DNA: TGTGCCAGCACCCCGGACAGGTCCTACGAGCAGTACTTC. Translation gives CASTPDRSYEQYF.